Listed here are 26 T cell receptor beta chains from one sample, sequenced in a study of beta chain features in type 1 diabetes (dated by TCRdb to the late 2010s). General findings and caveats noted by the study authors: A moderate but significant shortening of TCRB CDR3 length was observed in type 1 diabetes patients in all four CD4+ subsets.

Antigen specificity for these receptors is unknown. The library was produced with the immunoSEQ multiplex PCR assay. The High Capacity cDNA Reverse Transcription Kit was used to reverse transcribe all of the isolated RNA, meaning that expressed TCRB transcripts were what got sequenced. The clones in this table, taken by TCRdb from immuneACCESS, are in-frame only. Not every clone is retained; where verified, under half of the shortfall comes from an unresolved V gene, and the cause of the rest is unknown. In all, the sample holds about 160,000 clones, and around 9% of those were seen once. Of the sample, 0.7% falls within the top ten clones. The specimen sequenced was central memory CD4+ T cells from blood. The receptor set was obtained from a woman aged 30 to 39 with type 1 diabetes.

This clone has a handful of counts. This sequence joins TRBV11-2 and TRBJ2-1, with 12 bases fitting TRBD2. J gave up 2 bases and V 4 bases, and 3 bases lay outside the gene matches. The CDR3 spans 16 residues. Germline V lookup: CDR1 SGHAT, CDR2 FQNNGV. The CDR3 DNA reads TGTGCCAGCAGCTACCGGACTAGCGGGGCCTACAATGAGCAGTTCTTC. Translated, it gives CASSYRTSGAYNEQFF.

The chain recombines TRBV19 with TRBJ2-6; unclear D gene. The CDR3 contains 16 residues. Trimming took off 5 bases at V and 1 base at J, with 12 bases between the two ends. CDR1 LNHDA and CDR2 SQIVND come from the germline V gene (reference sequence). This CDR3 is CASSPQILSGANVLTF. CDR3 sequence (DNA): TGTGCCAGTAGTCCGCAGATCCTTTCTGGGGCCAACGTCCTGACTTTC.

The V and J genes are TRBV18 and TRBJ2-2; a weak D match, TRBD2 (5 bases). The CDR3 is 15 amino acids. The germline V gene encodes CDR1 KGHSH and CDR2 LQKENI. The V and J ends lost 4 bases and 5 bases respectively, with 14 bases between them. CDR3 loop: CASSLGSPGTGELFF. In DNA, the CDR3 is TGTGCCAGCTCACTTGGCTCCCCGGGGACCGGGGAGCTGTTTTTT.

This clone occurred a few times. The chain links TRBV7-2 to TRBJ2-1; D ambiguous. The CDR3 is made up of 12 amino acids. Germline values: CDR1 SGHTA, CDR2 FQGNSA. The germline V and J ends were trimmed by 5 bases and 13 bases, with 15 bases remaining between them. The CDR3 loop reads CASSLDRVHQFF. DNA of the CDR3: TGTGCCAGCAGCCTAGATCGCGTCCACCAGTTCTTC.

This clone was counted a single time. The chain recombines TRBV27 with TRBJ2-1, with TRBD2 matching over 8 bases. Germline V CDR1 and CDR2: MNHEY, SMNVEV (reference sequence). V shed 4 bases and J 0 bases; nucleotides not matched to a gene: 2. The CDR3 spans 15 residues. CDR3 in amino acids: CASSWSGSSYNEQFF. The DNA for the CDR3 is TGTGCCAGCAGTTGGAGCGGGAGCTCCTACAATGAGCAGTTCTTC.

The chain recombines TRBV5-1 with TRBJ2-1; 8 bases match TRBD2. The CDR3 contains 16 residues. Germline assignment: CDR1 SGHRS and CDR2 YFSETQ. V trimming: 0 bases; J trimming: 1 base; junction bases outside the gene matches: 3. This CDR3 reads CASSLDSGRSYNEQFF. In nucleotides, the CDR3 is TGCGCCAGCAGCTTGGACAGCGGGAGATCCTACAATGAGCAGTTCTTC.

The table lists this clone with a few counts. The chain is built from TRBV6-1 and TRBJ2-7, with 8 bases that match TRBD1. The CDR3 consists of 14 residues. CDR1 is MNHNS, CDR2 SASEGT, per germline. V shed 5 bases, J shed 2 bases, and the junction held 5 bases outside the gene matches. The CDR3 loop reads CASSHGTGTYEQYF. The CDR3 bases are TGTGCCAGCAGTCACGGGACAGGCACCTACGAGCAGTACTTC.

This chain uses TRBV19 with TRBJ2-1; TRBD2 agrees at 7 bases. Germline CDR1 reads LNHDA; CDR2 reads SQIVND (reference sequence). This CDR3 region has 16 residues. V was pared by 6 bases and J by 5 bases, with 13 bases of the junction left unmatched. The CDR3 is CASRRASGARDNEQFF. CDR3 DNA: TGTGCCAGTAGAAGGGCTAGCGGCGCTAGGGACAATGAGCAGTTCTTC.

This clone was detected only a few times. CDR3 bases: TGTGCCAGCAGCCACTTAAATCTGGAGACCCAGTACTTC. Translated, it gives CASSHLNLETQYF. The chain uses TRBV14 and TRBJ2-5; D unresolved. The V gene lost 3 bases and the J gene lost 5 bases, with 10 bases spanning the gap. Germline CDR1 is SGHDN and CDR2 is FVKESK. CDR3 length: 13 amino acids.

This clone was detected only a few times. This rearrangement joins TRBV25-1 to TRBJ1-1; weak D call: TRBD1 (6 bases). V was pared by 1 base and J by 2 bases, with 11 bases between. The CDR3 consists of 15 residues. The germline V gene encodes CDR1 MGHDK and CDR2 SYGVNS. CDR3 coding DNA: TGTGCCAGCAGTGAATCATACAGGGCCAACACTGAAGCTTTCTTT. Its protein product is CASSESYRANTEAFF.

This clone has only a few counts. The junction does not match germline at one end; this may be a read error. V gene TRBV20-1 combines with J gene TRBJ2-1; D might be TRBD2 (5 bases). CDR1 is DFQATT and CDR2 is SNEGSKA in the germline V gene (reference sequence). There are 11 residues in the CDR3. The CDR3 here is CSASLGKKAVF. For the CDR3, the DNA is TGCAGTGCTAGTTTGGGCAAAAAAGCGGTCTTC.

V gene TRBV2 combines with J gene TRBJ2-1; tentative D call: TRBD1 (6 bases). V lost 7 bases to trimming and J lost 12 bases, with 19 bases between them. This CDR3 is 13 amino acids long. The germline CDR1 and CDR2 sequences are SNHLY and FYNNEI. CDR3 sequence reads: CASTLSPTGGQFF. The CDR3 DNA is TGTGCCAGCACCCTATCCCCGACAGGAGGGCAGTTCTTC.

The chain joins TRBV5-4 to TRBJ1-5, with 8 bases identical to TRBD1. V shed 3 bases and J 0 bases; nucleotides not matched to a gene: 2. The germline V gene encodes CDR1 SGHNT and CDR2 YYREEE (reference sequence). The CDR3 sequence is 15 residues long. This chain's CDR3 is CASSSDRDSNQPQHF. The CDR3 DNA follows: TGTGCCAGCAGCTCGGACAGGGATAGCAATCAGCCCCAGCATTTT.

This clone was observed a handful of times. The rearrangement joins TRBV7-8 to TRBJ1-2, with D perhaps matching TRBD1 (6 bases). Germline assignment: CDR1 SGHVS and CDR2 FQNEAQ. V was cut by 5 bases and J by 5 bases, with 12 bases left in between. The CDR3 length is 13 residues. The CDR3 sequence is CASSPRTEYGYTF. CDR3 coding DNA: TGTGCCAGCAGCCCGCGGACAGAGTATGGCTACACCTTC.

In its sample, this clone was seen a few times. J is TRBJ1-2 and V is TRBV27; 8 nucleotides agree with TRBD1. V gave up 6 bases and J gave up 3 bases; unmatched junction bases: 3. Per germline, CDR1 MNHEY and CDR2 SMNVEV (reference sequence). The CDR3 has 13 amino acids. This CDR3 reads CASRSGQDYGYTF. CDR3 bases: TGTGCCAGCAGATCGGGACAGGACTATGGCTACACCTTC.

The gene calls are TRBV15 and TRBJ2-4; 8 nucleotides line up with TRBD2. This CDR3 is built from 18 residues. CDR1 LNHNV and CDR2 YYDKDF come from the germline V gene (reference sequence). Trimming at V came to 0 bases and at J to 0 bases, leaving 7 bases not matched to a gene. The DNA of the CDR3 is TGTGCCACCAGCAGAGATTTACCGACTAGCGCAGCCAAAAACATTCAGTACTTC. Protein sequence: CATSRDLPTSAAKNIQYF. Variable domain in full (rest from reference TRBV15 and TRBJ2-4): DAMVIQNPRYQVTQFGKPVTLSCSQTLNHNVMYWYQQKSSQAPKLLFHYYDKDFNNEADTPDNFQSRRPNTSFCFLDIRSPGLGDTAMYLCATSRDLPTSAAKNIQYFGAGTRLSVL.

This clone was seen a few times. This rearrangement joins TRBV6-5 to TRBJ2-1; no firm D call. The CDR3 is made up of 11 amino acids. With 6 bases removed from V and 7 bases from J, the gap between germline ends came to 7 bases. The germline gives CDR1 MNHEY, CDR2 SVGAGI. CDR3 protein: CASSPENEQFF. Written as DNA, the CDR3 is TGTGCCAGCAGCCCCGAGAATGAGCAGTTCTTC.

The V call is TRBV19, the J call TRBJ1-5; D gene ambiguous. The V end was cut by 5 bases, the J end by 6 bases, with 14 bases between. Germline V gene lookup returns CDR1 LNHDA and CDR2 SQIVND (reference sequence). This CDR3 comprises 14 residues. CDR3 sequence (DNA): TGTGCCAGTAGTCTAGGACGCGGTCCTCAGCCCCAGCATTTT. Translated: CASSLGRGPQPQHF. The complete variable domain, with remaining parts taken from reference TRBV19 and TRBJ1-5, reads DGGITQSPKYLFRKEGQNVTLSCEQNLNHDAMYWYRQDPGQGLRLIYYSQIVNDFQKGDIAEGYSVSREKKESFPLTVTSAQKNPTAFYLCASSLGRGPQPQHFGDGTRLSIL.

This clone was detected ten times or more. As DNA, the CDR3 is TGTGCCAGCAGTCCGGACAGATACGAGCAGTACTTC. As protein: CASSPDRYEQYF. The V and J genes are TRBV28 and TRBJ2-7; a possible D gene is TRBD1 (6 bases). From germline, CDR1 is MDHEN and CDR2 SYDVKM. The CDR3 is 12 residues long. The V end was cut by 5 bases, the J end by 4 bases, with 9 bases between.

In this sample, this clone turned up a few times. The V gene is TRBV28, the J gene TRBJ1-2; no clear D. Germline V gene sequence: CDR1 MDHEN, CDR2 SYDVKM. V was cut by 10 bases and J by 8 bases, with 17 bases left in between. The CDR3 is 12 residues long. This CDR3 is CATSLPGNGYTF. The CDR3 nucleotides read TGTGCCACCTCCCTGCCGGGGAACGGCTACACCTTC.

This clone was seen only a few times. V and J are TRBV4-1 and TRBJ2-3, with 13 positions matching TRBD2. The length of the CDR3 is 17 residues. J gave up 1 base and V 3 bases, and 4 bases lay outside the gene matches. CDR1 MGHRA and CDR2 YSYEKL come from the germline V gene. The DNA for the CDR3 is TGCGCCAGCAGCCACACTAGCGGGAGGGGTCGCACAGATACGCAGTATTTT. This encodes CASSHTSGRGRTDTQYF.

Only a few counts were recorded for this clone. In DNA, the CDR3 is TGTGCCAGCAGCTTAGGCACAGACCAAGAGACCCAGTACTTC. Its translation is CASSLGTDQETQYF. V and J are TRBV11-2 and TRBJ2-5; D is unresolved. Trimming cost V 1 base and J 0 bases, with 6 bases left between them. CDR1 and CDR2 (germline): SGHAT, FQNNGV. The CDR3 totals 14 residues.

V gene TRBV11-3 combines with J gene TRBJ2-1, with a weak D call TRBD2 (6 bases). The CDR3 length is 13 residues. CDR1 and CDR2 from the germline V gene are SGHNT and YENEEA. V was cut by 3 bases and J by 10 bases, with 13 bases left in between. The CDR3 is CASSLSRREEQFF. CDR3 coding DNA: TGTGCCAGCAGCTTGTCTCGGCGGGAAGAGCAGTTCTTC.

This clone turned up a few times. The V gene is TRBV29-1, the J gene TRBJ2-7; TRBD1 agrees at 11 bases. Germline V CDR1 and CDR2: SQVTM, ANQGSEA. The CDR3 consists of 15 residues. After removal of 1 base from V and 3 bases from J, the junction contained 5 bases not matched to a gene. CDR3 nucleotides: TGCAGCGTTGAAGGGTCGGACAGGGGGCTCTACGAGCAGTACTTC. Its translation: CSVEGSDRGLYEQYF.

This clone was observed a handful of times. The V gene is TRBV9, the J gene TRBJ1-1; possible D gene TRBD1, 5 bases. This CDR3 region has 14 residues. Trimming stripped 0 bases from V and 2 bases from J, with 8 bases between. CDR1 and CDR2 (germline): SGDLS, YYNGEE. Here the CDR3 reads CASSVGQGNTEAFF. CDR3 sequence (DNA): TGTGCCAGCAGCGTAGGCCAGGGAAACACTGAAGCTTTCTTT.

This clone was counted only a few times. The chain joins TRBV7-9 to TRBJ1-4; possibly TRBD1 for D (6 bases). Germline assignment: CDR1 SEHNR and CDR2 FQNEAQ (reference sequence). The CDR3 length is 14 residues. The V end was cut by 3 bases, the J end by 7 bases, with 12 bases between. CDR3 in DNA: TGTGCCAGCAGCTTCACAGGGTCGGGTGAAAAACTGTTTTTT. This codes for CASSFTGSGEKLFF.